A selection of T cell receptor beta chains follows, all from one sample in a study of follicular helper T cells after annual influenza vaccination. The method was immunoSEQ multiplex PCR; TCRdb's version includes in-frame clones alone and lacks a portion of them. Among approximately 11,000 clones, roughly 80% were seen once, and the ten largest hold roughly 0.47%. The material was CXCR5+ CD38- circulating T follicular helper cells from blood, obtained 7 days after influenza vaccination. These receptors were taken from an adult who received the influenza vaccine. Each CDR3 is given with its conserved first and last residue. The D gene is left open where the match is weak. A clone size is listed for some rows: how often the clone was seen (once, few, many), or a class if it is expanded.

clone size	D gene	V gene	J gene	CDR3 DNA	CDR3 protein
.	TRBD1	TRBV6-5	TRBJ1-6	TGTGCCAGCAGTTATGAAGAGGGGGCGAGGTCACCCCTCCACTTT	CASSYEEGARSPLHF
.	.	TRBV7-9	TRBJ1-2	TGTGCCAGCAGCTTAAACTTGGAGGGAGGCTACACCTTC	CASSLNLEGGYTF
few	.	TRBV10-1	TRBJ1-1	TGCGCCAGCAGTGAGGCAGGGAGCAACACTGAAGCTTTCTTT	CASSEAGSNTEAFF
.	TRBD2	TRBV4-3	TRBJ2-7	TGCGCCAGCAGCCAAGATACAGTAGCGGGGGACTACGAGCAGTACTTC	CASSQDTVAGDYEQYF
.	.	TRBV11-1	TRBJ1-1	TGTGCCAGCAGCTCCCTTTACCGGGCCGTCACTGAAGCTTTCTTT	CASSSLYRAVTEAFF
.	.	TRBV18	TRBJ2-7	TGTGCCAGCTCACCTGCTGGCGGGATTCTCTACGAGCAGTACTTC	CASSPAGGILYEQYF
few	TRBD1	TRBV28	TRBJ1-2	TGTGCCAGCAGTTCCCCCCGGACAGGGAACTATGGCTACACCTTC	CASSSPRTGNYGYTF
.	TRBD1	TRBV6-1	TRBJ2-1	TGTGCCAGCAGCTGGACAGGGTATACGGTCTTC	CASSWTGYTVF
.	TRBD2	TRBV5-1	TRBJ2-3	TGCGCCAGTCAGCGGGGGGATGGAGATACGCAGTATTTT	CASQRGDGDTQYF
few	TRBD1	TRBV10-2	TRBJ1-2	TGCGCCAGCAGCAGGGGGGAAGGGGGCTACACCTTC	CASSRGEGGYTF
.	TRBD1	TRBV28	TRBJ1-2	TGTGCCAGCAGTTTATACAGGGGGGACGGCTACACCTTC	CASSLYRGDGYTF
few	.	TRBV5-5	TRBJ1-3	TGTGCCAGCAGCTTGGACGGGGGAAACACCATATATTTT	CASSLDGGNTIYF
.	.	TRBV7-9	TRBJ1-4	TGTGCCAGCAGGTCAGCGGGGAACGAAAAACTGTTTTTT	CASRSAGNEKLFF
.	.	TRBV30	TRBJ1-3	TGTGCCTGGAGTCCAACGGGAAACACCATATATTTT	CAWSPTGNTIYF
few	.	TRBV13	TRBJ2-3	TGTGCCAGCAGCTTAATGTGGGGGAATACGCAGTATTTT	CASSLMWGNTQYF
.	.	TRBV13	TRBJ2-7	TGTGCCAGCAGCTTAAGGACGGTTGGGGGCTCGGTCGACGAGCAGTACTTC	CASSLRTVGGSVDEQYF
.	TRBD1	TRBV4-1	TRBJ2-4	TGCGCCAGCAGCCAAGAGAATTACGGACAGGCGGCCAAAAACATTCAGTACTTC	CASSQENYGQAAKNIQYF
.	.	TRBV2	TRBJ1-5	TGTGCCAGCAGTGACAGGGCCTACAATCAGCCCCAGCATTTT	CASSDRAYNQPQHF
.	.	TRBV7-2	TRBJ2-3	TGTGCCAGCAGCCGAACAGATACGCAGTATTTT	CASSRTDTQYF
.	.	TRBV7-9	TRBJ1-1	TGTGCCAGAGATCGTGCGGGGTCAAGTGAAGCTTTCTTT	CARDRAGSSEAFF
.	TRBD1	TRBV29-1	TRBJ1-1	TGCAGTTTAACAGGGGGCCCGAACACTGAAGCTTTCTTT	CSLTGGPNTEAFF
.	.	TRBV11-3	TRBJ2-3	TGTGCCAGCAGCCGGGGGTACACAGATACGCAGTATTTT	CASSRGYTDTQYF
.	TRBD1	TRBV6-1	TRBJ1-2	TGTGCCAGCAGTCGACAGGGCGGCTACACCTTC	CASSRQGGYTF
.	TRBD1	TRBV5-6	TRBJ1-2	TGTGCCAGCAGCTTTGTGGGACAGAACTATGGCTACACCTTC	CASSFVGQNYGYTF
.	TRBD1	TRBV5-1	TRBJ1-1	TGCGCCAGCAGCTCCCAGGGGGACACTGAAGCTTTCTTT	CASSSQGDTEAFF
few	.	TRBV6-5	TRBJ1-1	TGTGCCAGCAGTAGGGGGGACACTGAAGCTTTCTTT	CASSRGDTEAFF
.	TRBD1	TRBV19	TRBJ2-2	TGTGCCAGTAGGAGGACAGGGGGTAACACCGGGGAGCTGTTTTTT	CASRRTGGNTGELFF
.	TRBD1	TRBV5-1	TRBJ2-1	TGCGCCAGCAGCTTAGCAGGGGGTGGCTACAATGAGCAGTTCTTC	CASSLAGGGYNEQFF
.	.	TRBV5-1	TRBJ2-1	TGCGCCAGCAGCATCGGACCCAACAATGAGCAGTTCTTC	CASSIGPNNEQFF
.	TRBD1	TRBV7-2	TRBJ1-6	TGTGCCAGCAGCCGGGACAGGGATCTTTCCGTCGCCTTTTTT	CASSRDRDLSVAFF
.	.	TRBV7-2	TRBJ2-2	TGTGCCAGCACCCCGACAGTCCAGAACACCGGGGAGCTGTTTTTT	CASTPTVQNTGELFF
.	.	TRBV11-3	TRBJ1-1	TGTGCCAGCAGCTTAGATGGGCAGAACACTGAAGCTTTCTTT	CASSLDGQNTEAFF
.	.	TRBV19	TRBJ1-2	TGTGCCAGTATGGGGGGGCCCTATGGCTACACCTTC	CASMGGPYGYTF
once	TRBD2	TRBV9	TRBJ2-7	TGTGCCAGCAGCGTAACTGGGACTAGCGGGGGGGTCGAGCAGTACTTC	CASSVTGTSGGVEQYF
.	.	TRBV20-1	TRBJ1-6	TGCAGTGCGGGTTTAAATTCACCCCTCCACTTT	CSAGLNSPLHF
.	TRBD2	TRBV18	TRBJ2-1	TGTGCCAGCTCACCACCGGGACTAGCGGGGGATAACAATGAGCAGTTCTTC	CASSPPGLAGDNNEQFF
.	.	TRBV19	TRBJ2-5	TGTGCCAGTTCCAACGGGGGCTCTCAAGAGACCCAGTACTTC	CASSNGGSQETQYF
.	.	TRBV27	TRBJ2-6	TGTGCCAGCACTTCATATTCGGGGGTATCCGGGGCCAACGTCCTGACTTTC	CASTSYSGVSGANVLTF
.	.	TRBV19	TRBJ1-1	TGTGCCAGTAAGGGTTTGGGGAGGGGTCGGAACACTGAAGCTTTCTTT	CASKGLGRGRNTEAFF
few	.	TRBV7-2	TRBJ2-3	TGTGCCAGCAGCTCCCGGGGCAGGATGCTGCGTGGCACAGATACGCAGTATTTT	CASSSRGRMLRGTDTQYF
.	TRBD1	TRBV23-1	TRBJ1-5	TGCGCCAGCAGTCAATCGGAAGGGGGCGTTCAGCCCCAGCATTTT	CASSQSEGGVQPQHF
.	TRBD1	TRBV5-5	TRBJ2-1	TGTGCCAGCAACCCTGACAGGGGACGCTACAATGAGCAGTTCTTC	CASNPDRGRYNEQFF
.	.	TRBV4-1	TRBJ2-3	TGCGCCAGCAGCCAGGCGGTGGCAGATACGCAGTATTTT	CASSQAVADTQYF
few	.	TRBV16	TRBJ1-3	TGTGCCAGCAGCCAATCTGCCAGGGGAAACACCATATATTTT	CASSQSARGNTIYF
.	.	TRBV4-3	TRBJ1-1	TGCGCCAGCAGGGGTGAGGGCGAAGCTTTCTTT	CASRGEGEAFF
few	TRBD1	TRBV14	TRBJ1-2	TGTGCCAGCAGCCAAGATCTCACCGGGACAGGGGACTATGGCTACACCTTC	CASSQDLTGTGDYGYTF
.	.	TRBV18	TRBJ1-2	TGTGCCAGCTCACCACTGGACGGAGATGGCTACACCTTC	CASSPLDGDGYTF
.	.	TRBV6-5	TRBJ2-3	TGTGCCAGCAGTGACAGACAGGAGACAGATACGCAGTATTTT	CASSDRQETDTQYF
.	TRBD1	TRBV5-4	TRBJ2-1	TGTGCCAGCAGCTCTTCACAGGGGAGCTCCTACAATGAGCAGTTCTTC	CASSSSQGSSYNEQFF
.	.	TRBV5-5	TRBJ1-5	TGTGCCAGCAGCTTTTTGGGGGGGGCCAATCAGCCCCAGCATTTT	CASSFLGGANQPQHF
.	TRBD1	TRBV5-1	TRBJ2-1	TGCGCCAGCCAGATCTTAGACAGGGATAATGAGCAGTTCTTC	CASQILDRDNEQFF
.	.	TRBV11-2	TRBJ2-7	TGTGCCAGCAGCTTACAGTACGAGCAGTACTTC	CASSLQYEQYF
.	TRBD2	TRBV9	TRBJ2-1	TGTGCCAGCAGCTCTACCGCGGGGGGGCCCGATGAGCAGTTCTTC	CASSSTAGGPDEQFF
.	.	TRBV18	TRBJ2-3	TGTGCCAGCTCACCTCCGGGACCTAACCCCACGCAGTATTTT	CASSPPGPNPTQYF
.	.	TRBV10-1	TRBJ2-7	TGCGCCAGCAGTCCAGACAGTGACCACGAGCAGTACTTC	CASSPDSDHEQYF
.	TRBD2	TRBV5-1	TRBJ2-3	TGCGCCAGCAGCAGCGGGGGCACAGATACGCAGTATTTT	CASSSGGTDTQYF
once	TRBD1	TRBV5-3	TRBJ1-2	TGTGCCAGAAGCAAGGACAGGGAGGGTGGCTACACCTTC	CARSKDREGGYTF
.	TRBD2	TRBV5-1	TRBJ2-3	TGCGCCAGCAGCTTGACAGTAGCGGGGAGCACAGATACGCAGTATTTT	CASSLTVAGSTDTQYF